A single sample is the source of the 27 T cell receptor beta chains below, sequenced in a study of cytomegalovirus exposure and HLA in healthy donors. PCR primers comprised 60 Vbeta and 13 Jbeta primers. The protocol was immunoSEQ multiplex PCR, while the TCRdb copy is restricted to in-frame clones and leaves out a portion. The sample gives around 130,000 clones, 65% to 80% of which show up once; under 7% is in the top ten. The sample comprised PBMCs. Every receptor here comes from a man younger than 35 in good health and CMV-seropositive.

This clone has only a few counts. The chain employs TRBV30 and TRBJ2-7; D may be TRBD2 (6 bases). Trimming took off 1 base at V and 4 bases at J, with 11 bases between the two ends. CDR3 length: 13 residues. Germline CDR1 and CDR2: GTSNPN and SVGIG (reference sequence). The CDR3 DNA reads TGTGCCTGGAGTGGCGGGAAGGTATACGAGCAGTACTTC. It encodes CAWSGGKVYEQYF.

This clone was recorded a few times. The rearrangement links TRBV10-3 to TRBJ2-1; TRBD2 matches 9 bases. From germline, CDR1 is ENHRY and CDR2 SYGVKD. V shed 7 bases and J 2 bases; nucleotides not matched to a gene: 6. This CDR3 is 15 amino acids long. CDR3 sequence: CAITGTSSTYNEQFF. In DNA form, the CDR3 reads TGTGCCATCACTGGGACTAGCAGTACCTACAATGAGCAGTTCTTC.

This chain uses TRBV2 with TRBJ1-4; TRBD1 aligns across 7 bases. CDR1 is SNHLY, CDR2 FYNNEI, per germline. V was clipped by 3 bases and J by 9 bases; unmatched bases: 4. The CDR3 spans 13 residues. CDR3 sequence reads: CASSDRDSQKLFF. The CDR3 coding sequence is TGTGCCAGCAGTGATCGGGACAGCCAAAAACTGTTTTTT.

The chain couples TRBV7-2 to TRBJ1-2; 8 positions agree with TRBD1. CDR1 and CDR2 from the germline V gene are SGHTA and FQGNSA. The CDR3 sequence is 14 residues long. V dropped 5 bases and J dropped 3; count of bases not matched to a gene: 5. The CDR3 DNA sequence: TGTGCCAGCAGCGTCGGGACAGGCTACTATGGCTACACCTTC. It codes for CASSVGTGYYGYTF.

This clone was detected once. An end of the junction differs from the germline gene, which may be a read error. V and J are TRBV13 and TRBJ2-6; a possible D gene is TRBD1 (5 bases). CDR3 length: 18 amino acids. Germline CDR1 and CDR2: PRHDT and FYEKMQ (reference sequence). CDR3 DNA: TGTGCCAGCAGCTTAGTGCAGGGTCGAAACTCTGGGGCCAACGGCCTGACTTTC. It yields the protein CASSLVQGRNSGANGLTF.

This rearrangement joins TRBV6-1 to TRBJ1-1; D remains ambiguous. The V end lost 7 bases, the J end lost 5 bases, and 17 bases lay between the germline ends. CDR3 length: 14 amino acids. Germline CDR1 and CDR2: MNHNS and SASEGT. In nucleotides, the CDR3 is TGTGCCAGCACTACCGAATGGAGTAGGACTGAAGCTTTCTTT. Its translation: CASTTEWSRTEAFF.

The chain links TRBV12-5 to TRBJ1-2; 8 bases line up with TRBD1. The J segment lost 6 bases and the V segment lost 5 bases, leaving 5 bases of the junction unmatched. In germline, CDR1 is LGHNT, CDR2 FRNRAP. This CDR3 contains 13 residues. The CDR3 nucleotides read TGTGCTAGTGGTCCTGACAGGGGTAATGGCTACACCTTC. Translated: CASGPDRGNGYTF.

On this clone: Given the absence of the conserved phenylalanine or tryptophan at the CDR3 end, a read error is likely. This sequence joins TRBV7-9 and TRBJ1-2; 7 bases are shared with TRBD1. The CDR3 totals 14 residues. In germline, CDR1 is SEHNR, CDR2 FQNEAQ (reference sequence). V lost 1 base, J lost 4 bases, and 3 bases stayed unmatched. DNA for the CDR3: TGTGCCAGCAGCTTAGTTCAGGGGGTCTATGGCTACACCCTC. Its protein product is CASSLVQGVYGYTL.

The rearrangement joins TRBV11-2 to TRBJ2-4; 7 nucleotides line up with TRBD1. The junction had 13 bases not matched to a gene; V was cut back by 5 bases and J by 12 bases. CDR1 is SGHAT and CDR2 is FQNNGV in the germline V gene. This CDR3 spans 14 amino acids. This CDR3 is CASSLGTDKSSQYF. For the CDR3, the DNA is TGTGCCAGCAGCCTCGGGACAGACAAAAGCAGTCAGTACTTC.

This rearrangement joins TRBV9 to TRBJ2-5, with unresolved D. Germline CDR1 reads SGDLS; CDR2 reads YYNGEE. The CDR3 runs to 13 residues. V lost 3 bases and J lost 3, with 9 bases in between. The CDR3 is CASSASGKETQYF. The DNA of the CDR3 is TGTGCCAGCAGCGCCTCAGGAAAAGAGACCCAGTACTTC.

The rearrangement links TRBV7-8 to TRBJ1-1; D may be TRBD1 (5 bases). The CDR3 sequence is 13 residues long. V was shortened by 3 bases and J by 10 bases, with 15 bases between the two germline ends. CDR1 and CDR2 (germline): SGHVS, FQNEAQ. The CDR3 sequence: CASSLGRANRAFF. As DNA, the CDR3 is TGTGCCAGCAGCTTGGGCAGGGCCAATCGAGCTTTCTTT.

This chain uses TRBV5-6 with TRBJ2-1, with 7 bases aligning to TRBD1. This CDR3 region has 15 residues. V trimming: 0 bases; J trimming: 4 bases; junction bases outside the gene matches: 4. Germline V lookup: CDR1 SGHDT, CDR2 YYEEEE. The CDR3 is CASSLALTGYNEQFF. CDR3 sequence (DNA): TGTGCCAGCAGCTTGGCACTGACAGGGTACAATGAGCAGTTCTTC.

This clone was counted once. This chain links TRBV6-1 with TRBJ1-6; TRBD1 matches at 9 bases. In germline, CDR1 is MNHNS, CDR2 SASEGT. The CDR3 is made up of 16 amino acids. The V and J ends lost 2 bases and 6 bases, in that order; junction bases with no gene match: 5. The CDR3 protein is CASSELGTGSNSPLHF. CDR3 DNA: TGTGCCAGCAGTGAATTGGGGACAGGGAGTAATTCACCCCTCCACTTT.

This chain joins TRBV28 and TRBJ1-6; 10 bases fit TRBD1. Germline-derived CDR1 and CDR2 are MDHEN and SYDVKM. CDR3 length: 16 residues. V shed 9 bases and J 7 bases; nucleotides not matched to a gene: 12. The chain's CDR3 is CASHRQGAIWNSPLHF. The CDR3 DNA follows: TGTGCCAGTCACCGACAGGGGGCTATTTGGAATTCACCCCTCCACTTT.

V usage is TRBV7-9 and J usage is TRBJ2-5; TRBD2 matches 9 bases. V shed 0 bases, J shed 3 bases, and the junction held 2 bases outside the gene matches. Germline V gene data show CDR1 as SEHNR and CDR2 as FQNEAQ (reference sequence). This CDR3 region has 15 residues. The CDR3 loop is CASSLARTSEETQYF. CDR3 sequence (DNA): TGTGCCAGCAGCTTAGCGAGGACTAGCGAAGAGACCCAGTACTTC.

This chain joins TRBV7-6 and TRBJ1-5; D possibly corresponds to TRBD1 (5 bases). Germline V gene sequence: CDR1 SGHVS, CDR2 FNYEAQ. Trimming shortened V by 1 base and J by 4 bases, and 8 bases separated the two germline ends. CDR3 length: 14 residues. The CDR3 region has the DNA TGTGCCAGCAGCTTAGAGGGGAGGAATCAGCCCCAGCATTTT. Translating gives CASSLEGRNQPQHF.

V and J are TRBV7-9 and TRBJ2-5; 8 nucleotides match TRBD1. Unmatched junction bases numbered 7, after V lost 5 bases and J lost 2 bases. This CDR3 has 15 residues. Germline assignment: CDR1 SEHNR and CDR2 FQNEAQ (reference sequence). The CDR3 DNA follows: TGTGCCAGCAGCCCCGGAGGACAGGGTCAAGAGACCCAGTACTTC. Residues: CASSPGGQGQETQYF.

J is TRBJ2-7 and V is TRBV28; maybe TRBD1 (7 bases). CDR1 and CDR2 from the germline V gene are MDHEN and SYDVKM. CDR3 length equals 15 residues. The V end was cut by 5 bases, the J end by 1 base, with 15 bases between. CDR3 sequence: CASSGARGVSYEQYF. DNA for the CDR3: TGTGCCAGCAGTGGGGCCAGGGGGGTATCCTACGAGCAGTACTTC. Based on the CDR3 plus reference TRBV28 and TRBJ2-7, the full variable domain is DVKVTQSSRYLVKRTGEKVFLECVQDMDHENMFWYRQDPGLGLRLIYFSYDVKMKEKGDIPEGYSVSREKKERFSLILESASTNQTSMYLCASSGARGVSYEQYFGPGTRLTVT.

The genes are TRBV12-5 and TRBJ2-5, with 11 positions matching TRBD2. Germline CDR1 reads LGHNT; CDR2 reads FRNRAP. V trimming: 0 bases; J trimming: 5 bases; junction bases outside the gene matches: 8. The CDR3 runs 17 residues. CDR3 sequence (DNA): TGTGCTAGTGGTTTGGTACTAGCGGGAGAGGGGCAGGAGACCCAGTACTTC. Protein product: CASGLVLAGEGQETQYF.

DNA of the CDR3: TGTGCCAGCAGCTTAGGATGGAGGAGCCAAGAGACCCAGTACTTC. This encodes CASSLGWRSQETQYF. The chain joins TRBV7-9 to TRBJ2-5, with D perhaps matching TRBD2 (5 bases). The CDR3 length is 15 residues. Germline lookup yields CDR1 SEHNR and CDR2 FQNEAQ (reference sequence). Trimming cost V 1 base and J 1 base, with 10 bases left between them.

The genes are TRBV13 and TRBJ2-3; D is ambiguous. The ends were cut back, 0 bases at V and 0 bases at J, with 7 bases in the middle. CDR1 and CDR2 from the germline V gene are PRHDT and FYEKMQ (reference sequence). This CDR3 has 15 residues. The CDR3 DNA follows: TGTGCCAGCAGCTTAGGGGTGAGAAGCACAGATACGCAGTATTTT. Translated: CASSLGVRSTDTQYF.

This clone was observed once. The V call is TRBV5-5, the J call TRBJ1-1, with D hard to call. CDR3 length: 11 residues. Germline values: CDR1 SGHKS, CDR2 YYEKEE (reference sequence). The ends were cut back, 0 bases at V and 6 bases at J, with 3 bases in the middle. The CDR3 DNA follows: TGTGCCAGCAGCTTGGTAGCTGAAGCTTTCTTT. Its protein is CASSLVAEAFF.

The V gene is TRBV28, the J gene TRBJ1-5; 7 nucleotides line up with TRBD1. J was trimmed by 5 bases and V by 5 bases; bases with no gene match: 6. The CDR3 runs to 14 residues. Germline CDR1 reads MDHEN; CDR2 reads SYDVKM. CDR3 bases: TGTGCCAGCAGTGGGACAGCAATTTATCAGCCCCAGCATTTT. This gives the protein CASSGTAIYQPQHF.

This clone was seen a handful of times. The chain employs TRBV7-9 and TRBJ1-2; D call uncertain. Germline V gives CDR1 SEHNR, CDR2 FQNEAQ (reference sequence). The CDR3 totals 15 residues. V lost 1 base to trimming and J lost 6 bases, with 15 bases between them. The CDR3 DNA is TGTGCCAGCAGCTTAGGGGGAGGCACGGATCATGGCTACACCTTC. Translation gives CASSLGGGTDHGYTF.

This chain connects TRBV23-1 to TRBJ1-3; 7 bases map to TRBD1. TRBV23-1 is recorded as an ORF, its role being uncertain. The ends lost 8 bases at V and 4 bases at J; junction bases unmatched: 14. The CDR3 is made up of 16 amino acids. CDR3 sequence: CASGIETQGGGNTIYF. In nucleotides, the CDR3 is TGCGCCAGCGGGATAGAAACGCAGGGGGGCGGAAACACCATATATTTT.

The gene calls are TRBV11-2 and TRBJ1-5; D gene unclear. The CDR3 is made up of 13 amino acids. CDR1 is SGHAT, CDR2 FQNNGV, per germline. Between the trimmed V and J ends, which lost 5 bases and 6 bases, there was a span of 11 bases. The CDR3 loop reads CASSQSGFQPQHF. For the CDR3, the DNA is TGTGCCAGCAGCCAATCGGGGTTTCAGCCCCAGCATTTT.

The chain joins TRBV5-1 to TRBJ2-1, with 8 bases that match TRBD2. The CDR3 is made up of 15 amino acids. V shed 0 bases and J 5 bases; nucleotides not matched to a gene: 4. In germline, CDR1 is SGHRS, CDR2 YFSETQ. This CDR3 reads CASSLGGTSNNEQFF. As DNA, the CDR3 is TGCGCCAGCAGCTTGGGCGGGACTAGTAACAATGAGCAGTTCTTC.